This is a list of T cell receptor beta chains from one sample in a study. TCRdb used MiXCR to reprocess the RT-PCR reads, holding one entry per CDR3 protein. The table lists about 680,000 distinct CDR3 sequences, 11% to 15% of them singletons. Sequencing was carried out using memory CD4+ T cells from blood. The receptors were sampled from a female donor in good health, serving as a healthy control. Both conserved end residues are part of each CDR3. Each record gives: V gene, clone size, D gene, J gene, CDR3 DNA, CDR3 protein. A D gene is named only where the DNA matches it firmly. Clone size, where shown, is once, few, many, or a class for clones that have expanded.

>TRBV27|few|TRBD1|TRBJ1-1
TGTGCCAGCAGTAAAGATGGCGGACAGGGGGGGTATGAAGCTTTCTTT
CASSKDGGQGGYEAFF
>TRBV29-1|many|TRBD2|TRBJ2-3
TGCAGCGTCCTCCTAGCGGGGGGTGGTACAGATACGCAGTATTTT
CSVLLAGGGTDTQYF
>TRBV5-1|.|TRBD1|TRBJ1-4
TGCGCCAGCAGCCAAGGGGGCCTCGATGAAAAACTGTTTTTT
CASSQGGLDEKLFF
>TRBV10-3|many|.|TRBJ1-1
TGTGCCACCACCGGGTTGAGGGAGAACACTGAAGCTTTCTTT
CATTGLRENTEAFF
>TRBV27|few|.|TRBJ1-3
TGTGCCAGCAGTTTATCGGTACGGGGGCCTGGAAACACCATATATTTT
CASSLSVRGPGNTIYF
>TRBV28|few|TRBD1|TRBJ1-2
TGTGCCAGCAGTACTAGTACCGGGACAGGGGGCAATGGCTACACCTTC
CASSTSTGTGGNGYTF
>TRBV20-1|.|.|TRBJ2-1
TGCAGTGCTAGAGAGAGCCGTGAGCAGTTCTTC
CSARESREQFF
>TRBV29-1|many|.|TRBJ2-5
TGCAGCGTAATGGACAGCGGGGCAATAGAGACCCAGTACTTC
CSVMDSGAIETQYF
>TRBV6-5|many|.|TRBJ1-4
TGTGCCAGCAGTACACAGACGGCTGGGAATGAAAAACTGTTTTTT
CASSTQTAGNEKLFF
>TRBV20-1|.|.|TRBJ1-5
TGCAGTGCTTCCCCCGGGGGCAATCAGCCCCAGCATTTT
CSASPGGNQPQHF
>TRBV18|many|.|TRBJ1-5
TGTGCCAGCTCACTCGTCGGTCCTAATCAGCCCCAGCATTTT
CASSLVGPNQPQHF
>TRBV5-1|few|TRBD2|TRBJ2-4
TGCGCCAGCAGCTCGACTAGCGGGGCAAACATTCAGTACTTC
CASSSTSGANIQYF
>TRBV7-2|many|TRBD1|TRBJ2-2
TGTGCCAGCAGCTTATTCTCAGGGGGGAACACCGGGGAGCTGTTTTTT
CASSLFSGGNTGELFF
>TRBV18|few|.|TRBJ1-2
TGTGCCAGCTCACCACCGATAGGCGAGAACTATGGCTACACCTTC
CASSPPIGENYGYTF
>TRBV7-2|.|TRBD1|TRBJ2-7
TGTGCCAGCTCACCACCGACAGGGAAAGGGCGAGACGAGCAGTACTTC
CASSPPTGKGRDEQYF
>TRBV4-1|many|TRBD1|TRBJ1-5
TGCGCCAGCAGCCAAGGGACAGGGATTCAGCCCCAGCATTTT
CASSQGTGIQPQHF
>TRBV2|few|.|TRBJ2-5
TGTGCCAGCCTTGCGTACCAAGAGACCCAGTACTTC
CASLAYQETQYF
>TRBV5-1|few|TRBD1|TRBJ1-1
TGCGCCAGCAGTTTCTTGGCCGGGACAGGGAACACTGAAGCTTTCTTT
CASSFLAGTGNTEAFF
>TRBV10-3|many|.|TRBJ2-7
TGTGCCTCCAGTCCCGGAGAACACTACGAGCAGTACTTC
CASSPGEHYEQYF
>TRBV30|few|.|TRBJ2-1
TGTGCCTGGAGAATTTTAGGCCATGAGCAGTTCTTC
CAWRILGHEQFF
>TRBV20-1|.|TRBD1|TRBJ1-5
TGCAGTGCCGGGACAGGGGGCCCCAATCAGCCCCAGCATTTT
CSAGTGGPNQPQHF
>TRBV7-3|few|.|TRBJ1-1
TGTGCCAGCAGCTCCTCGGGGGGAGGGGTAGCTTTCTTT
CASSSSGGGVAFF
>TRBV27|.|TRBD1|TRBJ2-3
TGTGCCAGCAGTTCCGCGGACAGGGCCACAGATACGCAGTATTTT
CASSSADRATDTQYF
>TRBV7-3|few|.|TRBJ2-1
TGTGCCAGCAGCCCCACTGGCGGTATCGTGGTGGATGAGCAGTTCTTC
CASSPTGGIVVDEQFF
>TRBV10-3|.|TRBD2|TRBJ2-1
TGTGCCATCAGTGGACTAGCGGGAGAGGATAATGAGCAGTTCTTC
CAISGLAGEDNEQFF
>TRBV27|many|.|TRBJ2-1
TGTGCCAGCAAAACCGCCAGCTCTAGAAATGAGCAGTTCTTC
CASKTASSRNEQFF